A selection of T cell receptor beta chains follows, all from one sample in a study of blood T cell repertoires in COVID-19. Data came from immunoSEQ multiplex PCR; TCRdb stores just in-frame clones and leaves some out. Among about 280,000 clones listed, roughly 86% were seen once. Material: peripheral blood. The receptors stem from a man younger than 35 with active or convalescent COVID-19. The CDR3 runs from the conserved cysteine through the conserved F or W. Each record gives: CDR3 length, V gene, J gene, D gene, CDR3 DNA, CDR3 protein. A D gene is named only where the DNA matches it firmly.

>15|TRBV4-1|TRBJ1-2|TRBD1
TGCGCCAGCAGCCAAGTTTCGACAGGGGGTTTGGGCTACACCTTC
CASSQVSTGGLGYTF
>17|TRBV7-9|TRBJ2-5|-
TGTGCCAGCAGCTTAGCCCCGGCTGAGGACTACCAAGAGACCCAGTACTTC
CASSLAPAEDYQETQYF
>15|TRBV9|TRBJ2-3|-
TGTGCCAGCAGCGTTAGCGGCACTAGCACAGATACGCAGTATTTT
CASSVSGTSTDTQYF
>18|TRBV27|TRBJ2-7|-
TGTGCCAGCAGTCACCTTACGACGACAGAATCAGGCTTCTACGAGCAGTACTTC
CASSHLTTTESGFYEQYF
>16|TRBV6-2/TRBV6-3|TRBJ2-1|TRBD1
TGTGCCAGCAGTTACACGCCGGGACAGCTGTACAATGAGCAGTTCTTC
CASSYTPGQLYNEQFF
>17|TRBV5-4|TRBJ1-1|TRBD1
TGTGCCAGCAGCTCCCCCGGGACAGGGTCGTTTAACACTGAAGCTTTCTTT
CASSSPGTGSFNTEAFF
>14|TRBV5-4|TRBJ2-2|TRBD1
TGTGCCAGCAGCTTAGGGACAGACACCGGGGAGCTGTTTTTT
CASSLGTDTGELFF
>16|TRBV11-2|TRBJ2-1|TRBD1
TGTGCCAGCAGAAACTTCGGGACAGGGCCCTACAATGAGCAGTTCTTC
CASRNFGTGPYNEQFF
>16|TRBV7-8|TRBJ2-3|-
TGTGCCAGCAGCTTAGCGCGAGGACTTACGTCGGATACGCAGTATTTT
CASSLARGLTSDTQYF
>14|TRBV19|TRBJ2-5|TRBD2
TGTGCCAGTAGTATAGAGGGGGGGCAAGAGACCCAGTACTTC
CASSIEGGQETQYF
>15|TRBV7-8|TRBJ1-5|-
TGTGCCAGCAGCCCGTTGGCAGGGGACAATCAGCCCCAGCATTTT
CASSPLAGDNQPQHF
>11|TRBV7-9|TRBJ2-2|-
TGTGCCAGCCCCTACGCCGGGGAGCTGTTTTTT
CASPYAGELFF
>15|TRBV11-2|TRBJ2-2|-
TGTGCCAGCAGCTCCGTTTCGGGGGTCGCCGGGGAGCTGTTTTTT
CASSSVSGVAGELFF
>16|TRBV18|TRBJ2-2|-
TGTGCCAGCTCACCACGACAGACAGCGAACACCGGGGAGCTGTTTTTT
CASSPRQTANTGELFF
>16|TRBV4-3|TRBJ1-4|-
TGCGCCAGCAGCCAAGATTTAGCGACGGCTCTCGGAAAACTGTTTTTT
CASSQDLATALGKLFF
>18|TRBV23-1|TRBJ2-2|TRBD2
TGCGCCAGCAGTCAATCGGGTAGCGGGGGTTGTAACACCGGGGAGCTGTTTTTT
CASSQSGSGGCNTGELFF
>15|TRBV24-1|TRBJ2-7|TRBD1
TGTGCCACCCTCCAATGGGACAGGGAAACCTACGAGCAGTACTTC
CATLQWDRETYEQYF